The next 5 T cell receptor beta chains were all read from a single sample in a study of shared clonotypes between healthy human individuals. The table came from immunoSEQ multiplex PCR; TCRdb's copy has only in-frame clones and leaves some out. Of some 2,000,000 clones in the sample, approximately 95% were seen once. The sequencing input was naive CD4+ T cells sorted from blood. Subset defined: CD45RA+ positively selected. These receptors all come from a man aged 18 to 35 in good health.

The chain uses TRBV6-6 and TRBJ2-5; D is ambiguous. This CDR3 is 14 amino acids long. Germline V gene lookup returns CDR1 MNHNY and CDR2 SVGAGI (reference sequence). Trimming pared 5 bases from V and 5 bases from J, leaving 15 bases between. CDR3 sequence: CASSPPLMYETQYF. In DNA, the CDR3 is TGTGCCAGCAGTCCGCCTTTGATGTACGAGACCCAGTACTTC.

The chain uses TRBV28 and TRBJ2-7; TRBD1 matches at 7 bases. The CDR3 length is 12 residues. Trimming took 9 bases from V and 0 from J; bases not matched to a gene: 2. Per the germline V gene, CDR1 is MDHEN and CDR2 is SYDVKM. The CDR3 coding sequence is TGTGCCAGTTCAGGGGGCTCCTACGAGCAGTACTTC. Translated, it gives CASSGGSYEQYF.

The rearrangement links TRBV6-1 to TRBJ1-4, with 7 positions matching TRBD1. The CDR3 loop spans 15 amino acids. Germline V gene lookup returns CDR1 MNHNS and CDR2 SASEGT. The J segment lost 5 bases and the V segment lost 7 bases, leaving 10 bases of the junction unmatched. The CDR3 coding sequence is TGTGCCAGCACGTGGAAGACAGGGCTCAATGAAAAACTGTTTTTT. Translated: CASTWKTGLNEKLFF.

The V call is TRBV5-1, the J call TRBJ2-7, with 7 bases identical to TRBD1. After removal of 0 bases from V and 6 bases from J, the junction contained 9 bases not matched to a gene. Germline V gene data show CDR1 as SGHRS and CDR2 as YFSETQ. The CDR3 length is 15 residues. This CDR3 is CASSLGGTAPGEQYF. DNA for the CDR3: TGCGCCAGCAGCTTGGGAGGGACAGCCCCCGGCGAGCAGTACTTC. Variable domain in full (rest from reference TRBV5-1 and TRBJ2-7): KAGVTQTPRYLIKTRGQQVTLSCSPISGHRSVSWYQQTPGQGLQFLFEYFSETQRNKGNFPGRFSGRQFSNSRSEMNVSTLELGDSALYLCASSLGGTAPGEQYFGPGTRLTVT.

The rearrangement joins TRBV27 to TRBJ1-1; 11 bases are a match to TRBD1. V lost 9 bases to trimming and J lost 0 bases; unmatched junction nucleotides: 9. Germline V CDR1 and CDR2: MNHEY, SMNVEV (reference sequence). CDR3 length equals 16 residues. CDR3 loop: CASKLGQGGMNTEAFF. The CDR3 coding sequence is TGTGCCAGTAAACTGGGACAGGGGGGAATGAACACTGAAGCTTTCTTT.